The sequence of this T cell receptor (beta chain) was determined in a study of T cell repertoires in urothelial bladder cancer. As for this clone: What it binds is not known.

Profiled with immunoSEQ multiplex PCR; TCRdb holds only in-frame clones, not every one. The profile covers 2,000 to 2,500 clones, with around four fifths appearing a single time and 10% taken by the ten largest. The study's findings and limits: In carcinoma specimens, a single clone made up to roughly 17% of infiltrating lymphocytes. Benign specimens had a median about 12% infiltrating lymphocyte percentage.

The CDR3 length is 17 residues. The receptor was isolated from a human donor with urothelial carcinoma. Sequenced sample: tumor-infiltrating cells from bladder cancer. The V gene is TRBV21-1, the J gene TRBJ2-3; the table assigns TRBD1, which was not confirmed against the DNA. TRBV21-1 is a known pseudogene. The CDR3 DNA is TGTGCCAGCAGCATTCTTACCTACAGGGGCGGCGCAGATACGCAGTATTTT. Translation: CASSILTYRGGADTQYF.